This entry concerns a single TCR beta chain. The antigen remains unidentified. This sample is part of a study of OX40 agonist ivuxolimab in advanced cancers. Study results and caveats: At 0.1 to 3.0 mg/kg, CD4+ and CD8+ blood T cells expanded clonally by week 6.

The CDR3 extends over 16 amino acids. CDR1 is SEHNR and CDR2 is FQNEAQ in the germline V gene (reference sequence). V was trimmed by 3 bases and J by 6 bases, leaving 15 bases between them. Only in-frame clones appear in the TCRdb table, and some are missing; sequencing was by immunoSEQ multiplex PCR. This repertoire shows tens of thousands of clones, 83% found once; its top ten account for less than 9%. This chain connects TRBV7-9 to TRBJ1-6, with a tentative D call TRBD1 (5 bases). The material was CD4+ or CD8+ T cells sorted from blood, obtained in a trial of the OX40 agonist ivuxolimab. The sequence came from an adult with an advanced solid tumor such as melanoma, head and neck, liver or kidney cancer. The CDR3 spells CASSFDRQGSNSPLHF. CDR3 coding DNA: TGTGCCAGCAGCTTTGACCGTCAGGGATCTAATTCACCCCTCCACTTT.